Sequencing of this T cell receptor beta chain was carried out in a study of T cell responses to AZD1222 COVID-19 vaccine. Study at large: The study pooled second doses at about 4 or about 12 weeks.

The CDR3 runs 15 residues. The assay was immunoSEQ multiplex PCR, and TCRdb's table has in-frame clones only and misses some. The top ten clones hold roughly 1.2% of a sample with some 150,000 clones, around 94% of them seen once. Regarding this clone: The antigen remains undetermined.

Study-level points and caveats: Variant regions that are unmutated are reportedly the target of nearly half of spike-specific TCRs. Baseline testing showed seropositivity in only a handful of AZD1222 recipients. White British people made up most donors, females outnumbered males, and clonal diversity was possibly underestimated.

This TCR derives from an adult in good health. This sample comprised peripheral blood, obtained on day 0 of AZD1222 vaccination. The chain couples TRBV12-2 to TRBJ2-2; the table's D call, TRBD2, has no DNA check behind it. TRBV12-2 constitutes a pseudogene. The CDR3 protein is CASRLARYHTGELFF. For the CDR3, the DNA is TGTGCAAGTCGCTTGGCTAGATACCACACCGGGGAGCTGTTTTTT.